This TCR beta chain is from a study of T cells in Graves' hyperthyroidism and ophthalmopathy. In the study overall: Before treatment of any kind, peripheral blood was taken at initial diagnosis.

The TCR beta CDR3 regions underwent amplification using RNA transcripts as the source. Using the HTBI primer set, a first-round RT-PCR was run on the TCR CDR3. TCRdb analysed the multiplex PCR reads with MiXCR anew, one entry per CDR3 protein. The sample has roughly 380,000 distinct CDR3 sequences, around 18% seen once. In its sample, this clonotype was seen a few times. Its target is unknown. One junction end disagrees with the germline gene, perhaps due to a read error. Study-wide results and caveats: The blood repertoire included most of the expanded thyroid clonotypes above 0.001. The model foresaw ophthalmopathy a median around 6.8 months prior to onset.

The germline V gene encodes CDR1 LGHDT and CDR2 YNNKEL (reference sequence). The CDR3 spans 13 residues. The sequence came from a woman aged 40-49 years with Graves' ophthalmopathy. Input material: blood. The V and J genes are TRBV3-1 and TRBJ2-7; 8 positions agree with TRBD2. The CDR3 DNA sequence: TGTGCCAGCAGCCAAGGTAAAGCGGGGGCTACCTCCTTC. Translating gives CASSQGKAGATSF.